This T cell receptor beta chain was documented in a study of T cell repertoires and HLA-DP antigens (dated by TCRdb to 2016 to 2019). General notes on the study: The study used an in vitro model of CD4+ T cell alloreactivity against allogeneic HLA-DP presented by transduced HeLa cells. One alloantigen differed from self by one peptide-binding groove amino acid, whereas the other differed by ten, modelling structurally similar versus dissimilar alloantigens. The three donors, two male and one female, ranged from the 18-to-29 to the 60-to-69 age band. The average DNA input was around 240 ng for sorted CD137+CD4+ samples versus roughly 1.1 ug for pre-culture CD4+ samples. The investigation overall reported the following: Average cumulative frequency of clones undetected before culture was around 36% against one allele and around 51% against the other. Naive and memory CD4+ repertoires were not analysed separately. Similar clonality (about 0.38) was observed for sorted CD137+ cells against both alloantigens, and this clonality was much higher than that observed in pre-culture samples (about 0.041). Limitations were identified as the inclusion of only a few donors, the use of a non-physiological HeLa antigen-presenting system, and the use of total CD4+ responder cells.

Magnetic bead negative selection was used to isolate untouched CD4+ T cells from Ficoll-separated PBMC, with an average purity of approximately 98%. Magnetic beads were used to isolate untouched CD4+ T cells from Ficoll-separated PBMC, giving approximately 98% purity with negligible CD8+ contamination. Donors were three healthy blood donors whose buffy coats supplied peripheral blood mononuclear cells. Each of the three donors was CMV seronegative. The DNeasy Blood & Tissue Kit was used to extract genomic DNA. Genomic DNA from sorted CD137+CD4+ cells and from pre-culture CD4+ baseline samples of each subject was subjected to TCRB sequencing. The immunoSEQ multiplex PCR, with forward primers for 54 TRBV segments and reverse primers for 13 TRBJ segments, was used to amplify TCRB CDR3 regions. Pre-culture CD4+ samples were sequenced at deep resolution with a target of 200,000 or so T cell genomes. Amplicons were sequenced on an Illumina HiSeq System, producing 87 bp reads covering the CDR3. On the study's bioinformatics: Correction for PCR and sequencing errors was applied to reads, and CDR3 regions were defined through alignment to IMGT reference sequences. Synthetic template pools were used to estimate counts of templates and unique rearrangements. Clonality was computed by subtracting Pielou's evenness from 1. Richness was estimated with the Daley-Smith estimator. Morisita's index served as the measure of repertoire overlap. A clone counted as low-abundance if it appeared in cultured samples but went undetected in the pre-culture repertoire of the same donor. The table was pulled from immuneACCESS by TCRdb, which kept in-frame rearrangements only. Such tables lose some clones; where checked, under half of the loss comes from unresolved V genes, and the rest has no known cause. V, J and clone size are those of that table, while D and trimming were read from the DNA. This sample is represented by about 89,000 clones; about 89% of them were singletons. The ten top clones hold about 1.7% of the sample.

The CDR3 has 14 amino acids, counting the end cysteine and phenylalanine. Just the 42-base CDR3 DNA is kept, in frame starting at base 1. V is clipped by 4 bases and J by 1 base, and the sequence between their germline boundaries is 8 bases long. The CDR1 and CDR2 encoded by the germline V gene are MNHEY and SVGAGI. As concerns this clone: What antigen it recognizes has not been identified. The input lacks base qualities; no much larger clone sits a single base away.

The sequence was collected from a man over 45 in good health and CMV-seronegative. Sequenced sample: CD4+ T cells from PBMCs. The chain joins TRBV6-5 to TRBJ1-5, with no confidently assigned D gene. The CDR3 region: CASSSFVSNQPQHF. In nucleotides, the sequence is TGTGCCAGCAGTTCATTTGTGAGCAATCAGCCCCAGCATTTT.